Reported below is one T cell receptor beta chain. Its antigen remains unidentified. At the DNA level, this CDR3 is encoded by other sequences in the same sample as well. This CDR3 has 14 residues. The V gene end was trimmed by 3 bases and the J gene end by 4 bases; junction bases not matched to a gene: 6. Germline CDR1 reads MNHEY; CDR2 reads SVGAGI. This entry belongs to a study of cytomegalovirus exposure and HLA in healthy donors. Study-wide points: Cytomegalovirus-associated status was assigned to some 160 TCR beta chains.

60 Vbeta and 13 Jbeta primers were used in PCR. Data came from immunoSEQ multiplex PCR; TCRdb stores just in-frame clones and leaves some out. The sample contains 150,000 to 200,000 clones, about 90% of which appear only once. The sample was PBMCs. V gene TRBV6-5 combines with J gene TRBJ2-7, with TRBD2 matching over 7 bases. The sequence derives from a girl under three years old in good health and CMV-seronegative. The CDR3, as DNA: TGTGCCAGCAGTTATTGGCGGGAGTCTTACGAGCAGTACTTC. Translating it yields CASSYWRESYEQYF.